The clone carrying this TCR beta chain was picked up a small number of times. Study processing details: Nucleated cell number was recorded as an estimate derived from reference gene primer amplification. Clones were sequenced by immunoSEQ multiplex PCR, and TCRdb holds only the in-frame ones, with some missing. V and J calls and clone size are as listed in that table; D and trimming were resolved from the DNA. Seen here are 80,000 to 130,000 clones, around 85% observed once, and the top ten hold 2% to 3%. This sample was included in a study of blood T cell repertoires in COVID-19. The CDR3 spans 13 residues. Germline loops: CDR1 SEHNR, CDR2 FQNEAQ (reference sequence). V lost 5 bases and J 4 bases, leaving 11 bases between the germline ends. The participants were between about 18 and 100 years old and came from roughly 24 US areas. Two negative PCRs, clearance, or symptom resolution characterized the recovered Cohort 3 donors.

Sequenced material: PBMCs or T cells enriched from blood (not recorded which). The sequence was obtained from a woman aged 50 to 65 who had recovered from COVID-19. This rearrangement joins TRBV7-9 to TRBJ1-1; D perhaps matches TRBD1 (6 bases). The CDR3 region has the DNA TGTGCCAGCAGCAAAGCAGGGGCCACTGAAGCTTTCTTT. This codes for CASSKAGATEAFF.